A single sample gave rise to the 29 T cell receptor beta chains below, sequenced in a study of blood T cells in healthy people across ages. Using a J-beta primer mix together with a sample-barcoded 5' primer, a second PCR was run for roughly 7 to 11 cycles. TCRdb itself ran the 5' RACE reads through MiXCR, one entry per CDR3 protein. The sample has almost 1 million distinct CDR3 sequences; roughly half are singletons. The sequencing input was blood. Receptors were obtained from an older woman in good health.

J is TRBJ2-2 and V is TRBV15, with D perhaps being TRBD1 or TRBD2 (5 bases each). Germline lookup yields CDR1 LNHNV and CDR2 YYDKDF (reference sequence). Trimming removed 5 bases at V and 3 bases at J, with 13 bases between. CDR3 length: 15 amino acids. The CDR3 region has the DNA TGTGCCACCAGCTGGGGCCCAGCGGACACCGGGGAGCTGTTTTTT. This gives the protein CATSWGPADTGELFF.

This chain connects TRBV5-1 to TRBJ2-5, with 9 bases aligning to TRBD1. The J call may be wrong; the DNA end is better matched by TRBJ2-7. Germline CDR1 SGHRS, CDR2 YFSETQ. This CDR3 is built from 16 residues. The CDR3 reads CASSSIGGQGTYEQYF. CDR3 bases: TGCGCCAGCAGCTCGATTGGGGGACAGGGAACCTACGAGCAGTACTTC.

This chain connects TRBV3-1 to TRBJ2-1; 11 nucleotides match TRBD2. The CDR3 length is 18 residues. Unmatched junction bases numbered 9, after V lost 1 base and J lost 4 bases. Germline V gene data show CDR1 as LGHDT and CDR2 as YNNKEL (reference sequence). The CDR3 nucleotides read TGTGCCAGCAGCCAAGTCCCCAAGACTAGCGGGGATTACAATGAGCAGTTCTTC. Protein: CASSQVPKTSGDYNEQFF.

The J gene is TRBJ2-5, the V gene TRBV6-5, with D possibly matching TRBD2 (6 bases). Germline CDR1 is MNHEY and CDR2 is SVGAGI. Deletions cut 4 bases from V and 4 bases from J, with 13 bases between. This CDR3 is built from 14 residues. CDR3 sequence reads: CASSSGWRGETQYF. DNA for the CDR3: TGTGCCAGCAGTTCCGGATGGAGGGGAGAGACCCAGTACTTC.

This clonotype was counted a few times. The gene calls are TRBV29-1 and TRBJ1-2; possible D gene TRBD1, 5 bases. CDR3 length: 11 residues. Per germline, CDR1 SQVTM and CDR2 ANQGSEA. Trimming removed 5 bases at V and 4 bases at J, with 8 bases between. The CDR3, as DNA: TGCAGCGTTCCCGACAGCTATGGCTACACCTTC. Amino acids: CSVPDSYGYTF.

This chain connects TRBV20-1 to TRBJ2-1; tentatively, D is TRBD2 (6 bases). Germline CDR1 reads DFQATT; CDR2 reads SNEGSKA (reference sequence). Trimming removed 1 base at V and 2 bases at J, with 15 bases between. The CDR3 consists of 16 residues. Here the CDR3 reads CSARGRDVLTYNEQFF. The DNA for the CDR3 is TGCAGTGCTAGAGGGAGGGACGTATTGACCTACAATGAGCAGTTCTTC.

Only a few counts were recorded for this clonotype. The rearrangement uses TRBV29-1 and TRBJ2-3; 10 bases are shared with TRBD2. The CDR3 runs to 15 residues. The trim removed 6 bases at V and 2 bases at J, leaving 8 bases unmatched. Germline V gene data show CDR1 as SQVTM and CDR2 as ANQGSEA. CDR3 DNA: TGCAGCGTGAGGACTAGCGGAGTAACCACAGATACGCAGTATTTT. Encoded protein: CSVRTSGVTTDTQYF.

The J gene is TRBJ2-1, the V gene TRBV12-3 or TRBV12-4; D uncertain. The CDR3 extends over 14 amino acids. The V gene lost 4 bases and the J gene lost 6 bases, with 13 bases spanning the gap. CDR3 region: CASSSGSRSNEQFF. CDR3 in DNA: TGTGCCAGCAGTTCGGGTAGCCGGAGCAATGAGCAGTTCTTC.

The V call is TRBV6-5, the J call TRBJ2-1; D not certain. V lost 3 bases, J lost 7 bases, and 16 bases lay in between. CDR1 and CDR2 (germline): MNHEY, SVGAGI. The CDR3 is 15 residues long. The CDR3: CASSYGGGRRNEQFF. The DNA of the CDR3 is TGTGCCAGCAGTTATGGCGGTGGCCGCCGGAATGAGCAGTTCTTC.

Comment on this clonotype: At one of its ends the junction is not consistent with the germline gene, which may arise from a read error. V is TRBV2 and J is TRBJ2-1; 8 nucleotides match TRBD1. The CDR3 has 15 residues. CDR1 SNHLY and CDR2 FYNNEI come from the germline V gene. CDR3 protein: CASRGTGGGSNERFF. The CDR3 nucleotides are TGTGCCAGCAGGGGGACAGGAGGAGGGTCCAATGAGCGGTTCTTC.

The chain links TRBV20-1 to TRBJ2-7; tentatively, D is TRBD2 (5 bases). Germline CDR1 is DFQATT and CDR2 is SNEGSKA (reference sequence). The V end was cut by 1 base, the J end by 4 bases, with 11 bases between. The CDR3 totals 13 residues. DNA for the CDR3: TGCAGTGCTAGAGGTGGGAGAAGGTACGAGCAGTACTTC. It codes for CSARGGRRYEQYF.

V is TRBV5-6 and J is TRBJ2-4, with D unclear. This CDR3 comprises 11 residues. V was trimmed by 2 bases and J by 6 bases, leaving 3 bases between them. CDR1 SGHDT and CDR2 YYEEEE come from the germline V gene. CDR3 sequence reads: CASSFSNIQYF. The DNA of the CDR3 is TGTGCCAGCAGCTTCTCAAACATTCAGTACTTC.

The chain joins TRBV4-2 to TRBJ2-3; no clear D. The CDR3 covers 16 residues. V was trimmed by 0 bases and J by 0 bases, leaving 10 bases between them. In germline, CDR1 is LGHNA, CDR2 YNFKEQ. The CDR3 DNA sequence: TGTGCCAGCAGCCAAGATCCCCGGGTTAGCACAGATACGCAGTATTTT. Translated: CASSQDPRVSTDTQYF.

V is TRBV4-1 and J is TRBJ2-5; 7 nucleotides agree with TRBD2. Germline values: CDR1 MGHRA, CDR2 YSYEKL. Trimming cost V 3 bases and J 2 bases; bases outside gene matches: 9. The CDR3 extends over 16 amino acids. The CDR3 protein is CASSQVPLALQETQYF. The CDR3 DNA is TGCGCCAGCAGCCAGGTACCACTAGCGCTTCAAGAGACCCAGTACTTC.

This clonotype appeared a single time. V and J are TRBV5-1 and TRBJ2-7; D might be TRBD2 (6 bases). Germline V gives CDR1 SGHRS, CDR2 YFSETQ. Trimming took 6 bases from V and 5 from J, leaving 24 bases between them. This CDR3 spans 16 amino acids. The CDR3 here is CASKGQAGRGIDEQYF. The CDR3 nucleotides are TGCGCCAGCAAGGGGCAGGCGGGGCGCGGAATTGACGAGCAGTACTTC.

V and J are TRBV7-2 and TRBJ1-5; 7 bases fit TRBD1. Looked up from germline, CDR1 is SGHTA and CDR2 is FQGNSA. J lost 4 bases, V lost 3 bases, and 6 bases had no gene match. CDR3 size: 15 residues. CDR3 sequence reads: CASSFQGQPNQPQHF. CDR3 bases: TGTGCCAGCAGCTTCCAGGGACAGCCTAATCAGCCCCAGCATTTT.

The chain couples TRBV9 to TRBJ2-3; weak D call: TRBD1 (5 bases). V shed 0 bases and J shed 4 bases, with 15 bases lying between them. This CDR3 has 16 residues. The germline CDR1 and CDR2 sequences are SGDLS and YYNGEE. DNA of the CDR3: TGTGCCAGCAGCGTAGGCACGCGGCAGGGTGCAGATACGCAGTATTTT. Residues: CASSVGTRQGADTQYF. The entire variable domain, with the rest obtained from reference TRBV9 and TRBJ2-3, is as follows: DSGVTQTPKHLITATGQRVTLRCSPRSGDLSVYWYQQSLDQGLQFLIQYYNGEERAKGNILERFSAQQFPDLHSELNLSSLELGDSALYFCASSVGTRQGADTQYFGPGTRLTVL.

The chain links TRBV27 to TRBJ2-7, with 13 bases matching TRBD2. Germline assignment: CDR1 MNHEY and CDR2 SMNVEV (reference sequence). CDR3 size: 14 residues. The trim removed 8 bases at V and 6 bases at J, leaving 7 bases unmatched. The CDR3 bases are TGTGCCAGCTGGGGACTAGCGGGACCGCGCGAGCAGTACTTC. Translation: CASWGLAGPREQYF.

V is TRBV12-3 or TRBV12-4 and J is TRBJ2-1; D possibly uses TRBD1 or TRBD2 (5 bases each). CDR3 size: 14 residues. The V end was cut by 1 base, the J end by 9 bases, with 13 bases between. The CDR3 loop reads CASSLGGAGSEQFF. For the CDR3, the DNA is TGTGCCAGCAGTTTAGGGGGTGCAGGGAGTGAGCAGTTCTTC.

The table lists this clonotype with a few counts. J is TRBJ2-7 and V is TRBV3-1; D unresolved. V was cut by 2 bases and J by 6 bases, with 11 bases left in between. CDR3 size: 13 residues. CDR1 is LGHDT and CDR2 is YNNKEL in the germline V gene (reference sequence). The CDR3 spells CASSQSPLTEQYF. The CDR3 DNA reads TGTGCCAGCAGCCAAAGTCCCCTAACCGAGCAGTACTTC.

This clonotype occurred many times. This chain links TRBV7-2 with TRBJ2-7; a weak D match, TRBD1 (5 bases). The V end lost 0 bases, the J end lost 2 bases, and 14 bases lay between the germline ends. Per the germline V gene, CDR1 is SGHTA and CDR2 is FQGNSA. The CDR3 length is 16 residues. Here the CDR3 DNA reads TGTGCCAGCAGCTTAGCCTCAGGGCCTATCCCCTACGAGCAGTACTTC. This encodes CASSLASGPIPYEQYF.

V is TRBV28 and J is TRBJ2-3; TRBD1 matches at 7 bases. The CDR3 is 19 residues long. V shed 3 bases, J shed 5 bases, and the junction held 20 bases outside the gene matches. CDR1 is MDHEN and CDR2 is SYDVKM in the germline V gene. CDR3 coding DNA: TGTGCCAGCAGTTTTTCGCCGTTAAGTTTCGGGACAGACCTAGATACGCAGTATTTT. This sequence encodes CASSFSPLSFGTDLDTQYF.

This clonotype was seen a single time. A single base separates this from a much larger clone, so it may be a read error. V and J are TRBV29-1 and TRBJ2-6; D ambiguous. The CDR3 totals 12 residues. CDR1 is SQVTM and CDR2 is ANQGSEA in the germline V gene. The DNA for the CDR3 is TGCAGCGTTGACTCTGAGGCCAACGTCCTGACTTTC. It codes for CSVDSEANVLTF.

There are a few counts of this clonotype. The chain joins TRBV27 to TRBJ2-4, with 7 bases identical to TRBD2. Germline V gene data show CDR1 as MNHEY and CDR2 as SMNVEV (reference sequence). Trimming removed 6 bases from V and 6 bases from J; junction bases left unmatched: 14. This CDR3 spans 16 amino acids. CDR3 nucleotides: TGTGCCAGCAGGGCGGGGGATCCCGGCAGTGGAAACATTCAGTACTTC. The encoded protein is CASRAGDPGSGNIQYF.

The chain employs TRBV11-2 and TRBJ2-3; D unclear. The CDR3 length is 15 residues. Trimming left V 1 base short and J 2 bases short, with 10 bases between. The V gene's germline CDR1 is SGHAT and CDR2 FQNNGV. DNA of the CDR3: TGTGCCAGCAGCTTAGCAGTTGCCAACACAGATACGCAGTATTTT. Translation: CASSLAVANTDTQYF.

The V call is TRBV4-1, the J call TRBJ2-7; 12 nucleotides agree with TRBD2. Germline lookup yields CDR1 MGHRA and CDR2 YSYEKL. This CDR3 comprises 16 residues. V lost 3 bases to trimming and J lost 1 base; unmatched junction nucleotides: 4. In nucleotides, the CDR3 is TGCGCCAGCAGCCACACAACTAGCGGGAGGTCCTACGAGCAGTACTTC. It codes for CASSHTTSGRSYEQYF.

The rearrangement joins TRBV9 to TRBJ2-5, with 7 bases aligning to TRBD2. The J call is doubtful: the DNA matches TRBJ2-7 better. This CDR3 comprises 17 residues. From germline, CDR1 is SGDLS and CDR2 YYNGEE. The CDR3 is CASSVGGVLTGGDEQYF. The CDR3 nucleotides are TGTGCCAGCAGCGTAGGAGGAGTGTTGACGGGAGGCGACGAGCAGTACTTC.

This clonotype was observed a handful of times. The chain employs TRBV5-1 and TRBJ2-1; tentatively, D is TRBD2 (5 bases). V lost 0 bases, J lost 2 bases, and 9 bases lay in between. The CDR3 is 15 amino acids. Germline CDR1 SGHRS, CDR2 YFSETQ. Written as DNA, the CDR3 is TGCGCCAGCAGCTTGGAGCGGTTCGCCTACAATGAGCAGTTCTTC. Translated: CASSLERFAYNEQFF.

The V and J genes are TRBV2 and TRBJ2-7; 7 nucleotides agree with TRBD1. CDR3 length: 15 residues. Losses at the gene ends were 6 bases for V and 5 bases for J; bases not matched to a gene: 13. Per germline, CDR1 SNHLY and CDR2 FYNNEI. CDR3 amino acids: CASSRRGTVGDEQYF. In DNA, the CDR3 is TGTGCCAGCAGCCGAAGGGGGACAGTGGGGGACGAGCAGTACTTC.